The 2 T cell receptor beta chains given below trace back to one sample, sequenced in a study of response to subunit inactivated influenza vaccine. TCRdb ran MiXCR on the RT-PCR reads and lists one entry per CDR3 protein. The sample yields about 170,000 distinct CDR3 sequences, roughly 12% seen once. The data also belong to a second study, concerning T cells expressing NK-cell markers. From that report: For TCR beta, cDNA was produced by 5'RACE template switching with UMIs.

The starting material was CD8+ T cells sorted from PBMCs, obtained about 13 days after vaccination. These receptors were collected from a man aged 50 or older who received an inactivated influenza vaccine.

This clonotype was found a few times. The chain uses TRBV7-9 and TRBJ1-4; tentative D call: TRBD1 (6 bases). Germline loops: CDR1 SEHNR, CDR2 FQNEAQ (reference sequence). This CDR3 has 17 amino acids. V lost 6 bases and J lost 8, with 25 bases in between. The CDR3 DNA follows: TGTGCCAGCAGTCTACGCCCGATACAGGGAAGGGAGGAAAAACTGTTTTTT. Its translation: CASSLRPIQGREEKLFF.

There are many counts of this clonotype. The J gene is TRBJ2-7, the V gene TRBV7-2; D possibly corresponds to TRBD1 (6 bases). The CDR3 contains 15 residues. Germline V gives CDR1 SGHTA, CDR2 FQGNSA. V lost 5 bases to trimming and J lost 3 bases, with 17 bases between them. CDR3 sequence (DNA): TGTGCCAGCAGCCCGTATCATGGACAGAGCTACGAGCAGTACTTC. It yields the protein CASSPYHGQSYEQYF. Complete variable domain (other parts from reference TRBV7-2 and TRBJ2-7): GAGVSQSPSNKVTEKGKDVELRCDPISGHTALYWYRQSLGQGLEFLIYFQGNSAPDKSGLPSDRFSAERTGGSVSTLTIQRTQQEDSAVYLCASSPYHGQSYEQYFGPGTRLTVT.